This T cell receptor beta chain was sequenced in a study of T cells in Graves' hyperthyroidism and ophthalmopathy. Overall study results and limits: In blood, most of the thyroid clonotypes expanded above 0.001 were also present. Stable hyperthyroidism was told apart from ophthalmopathy by a model built on 13 V-J features.

There were TCR beta CDR3 regions amplified from RNA transcripts. First-round RT-PCR with HTBI primers amplified the TCR CDR3 region. TCRdb passed the multiplex PCR reads through MiXCR, listing each CDR3 protein once. This repertoire shows around 520,000 distinct CDR3 sequences, around 22% found once; its top ten account for over 9%. V shed 4 bases, J shed 7 bases, and the junction held 5 bases outside the gene matches. The CDR3 covers 13 residues. Germline V CDR1 and CDR2: MNHEY, SMNVEV (reference sequence). This clonotype was seen repeatedly, ten times or more. Its target is not known. On the basis of clinical symptoms, serum thyroxine and TRAb, thyroid ultrasound and orbital computed tomography, diagnoses were made. From more than 9 ml of fresh peripheral blood, PBMCs were isolated.

This TCR was recovered from a woman aged 25 to 39 with Graves' ophthalmopathy. The chain recombines TRBV27 with TRBJ1-2, with 8 bases lining up with TRBD1. The specimen was blood. The CDR3, as DNA: TGTGCCAGCAGTTCCAGGGGGCGGCTTGGCTACACCTTC. This translates into CASSSRGRLGYTF.